Below, 27 T cell receptor beta chains from the same sample are listed, as sequenced in a study of T cells after posttransplantation cyclophosphamide. Measured with immunoSEQ multiplex PCR; TCRdb has only the in-frame clones, and not every one. The record shows about 24,000 clones for this sample, with no singletons present. The sample consisted of PBMCs. The receptor set was obtained from a woman aged 55-70 years in good health, CMV-negative, and a related stem cell transplant donor.

This clone was counted ten times or more. The CDR3 nucleotides read TGTGCCAGCCGGGACAGGGGATCACCCCTCCACTTT. Protein: CASRDRGSPLHF. The chain uses TRBV6-1 and TRBJ1-6, with 10 nucleotides matching TRBD1. Germline V gives CDR1 MNHNS, CDR2 SASEGT. The CDR3 runs to 12 residues. V was pared by 8 bases and J by 10 bases, with 2 bases of the junction left unmatched.

This clone was counted many times. The rearrangement links TRBV11-2 to TRBJ2-7; 7 nucleotides agree with TRBD2. The CDR3 length is 15 residues. Germline CDR1 reads SGHAT; CDR2 reads FQNNGV. Trimming at V came to 3 bases and at J to 0 bases, leaving 5 bases not matched to a gene. This CDR3 reads CASSFSGLSSYEQYF. The CDR3 nucleotides are TGTGCCAGCAGCTTTTCGGGACTAAGCTCCTACGAGCAGTACTTC.

The chain joins TRBV9 to TRBJ2-7; TRBD1 matches at 8 bases. Germline V CDR1 and CDR2: SGDLS, YYNGEE. Unmatched junction bases numbered 3, after V lost 4 bases and J lost 0 bases. The CDR3 spans 14 residues. The CDR3 is CASSRDRYSYEQYF. The CDR3 nucleotides are TGTGCCAGCAGCCGGGACAGGTACTCCTACGAGCAGTACTTC.

This clone was counted many times. The chain recombines TRBV9 with TRBJ1-1; unclear D gene. The CDR3 sequence is 15 residues long. The germline V gene has CDR1 SGDLS and CDR2 YYNGEE. The V and J ends lost 0 bases and 0 bases respectively, with 9 bases between them. DNA of the CDR3: TGTGCCAGCAGCGTAGACAGTGGAATGAACACTGAAGCTTTCTTT. Its translation is CASSVDSGMNTEAFF.

The sample holds many counts of this clone. In DNA, the CDR3 is TGTGCCAGCAGCCCACACAGGGGACGGGCTAAAAACATTCAGTACTTC. Encoded protein: CASSPHRGRAKNIQYF. The chain links TRBV11-2 to TRBJ2-4; 7 bases fit TRBD1. Germline V gives CDR1 SGHAT, CDR2 FQNNGV. This CDR3 has 16 amino acids. J lost 4 bases, V lost 5 bases, and 11 bases had no gene match. Full variable domain (remainder filled in from reference TRBV11-2 and TRBJ2-4): EAGVAQSPRYKIIEKRQSVAFWCNPISGHATLYWYQQILGQGPKLLIQFQNNGVVDDSQLPKDRFSAERLKGVDSTLKIQPAKLEDSAVYLCASSPHRGRAKNIQYFGAGTRLSVL.

This clone was recorded at least ten times. V usage is TRBV5-6 and J usage is TRBJ1-4; D remains ambiguous. CDR3 length: 13 amino acids. Trimming removed 3 bases from V and 7 bases from J, with 10 bases in between. Germline values: CDR1 SGHDT, CDR2 YYEEEE. CDR3 sequence reads: CASSSGFGEKLFF. CDR3 coding DNA: TGTGCCAGCAGCTCGGGGTTTGGTGAAAAACTGTTTTTT.

This clone came up many times. The J gene is TRBJ2-1, the V gene TRBV6-1; no reliable D call. Trimming removed 3 bases at V and 9 bases at J, with 12 bases between. CDR1 is MNHNS and CDR2 is SASEGT in the germline V gene. The CDR3 is 13 amino acids. The CDR3 is CASSEHLAGEQFF. CDR3 nucleotides: TGTGCCAGCAGTGAGCACTTAGCCGGTGAGCAGTTCTTC.

This clone has a count of ten or more. The CDR3 is CASRAGGYTDTQYF. CDR3 DNA: TGTGCCAGCAGGGCGGGGGGTTACACAGATACGCAGTATTTT. The J gene is TRBJ2-3, the V gene TRBV6-5; TRBD2 agrees at 8 bases. This CDR3 is 14 amino acids long. Trimming cost V 6 bases and J 2 bases; bases outside gene matches: 4. The germline gives CDR1 MNHEY, CDR2 SVGAGI.

In this sample, this clone turned up many times. V usage is TRBV5-4 and J usage is TRBJ2-7; 7 positions agree with TRBD1. This CDR3 is built from 15 residues. CDR1 and CDR2 from the germline V gene are SGHNT and YYREEE (reference sequence). The junction had 8 bases not matched to a gene; V was cut back by 3 bases and J by 2 bases. Here the CDR3 reads CASSSYVGGPYEQYF. In DNA form, the CDR3 reads TGTGCCAGCAGCTCGTACGTAGGGGGCCCCTACGAGCAGTACTTC.

This clone has a count of ten or more. The chain combines TRBV4-2 with TRBJ1-3; weak D call: TRBD1 (5 bases). The CDR3 extends over 17 amino acids. Germline V lookup: CDR1 LGHNA, CDR2 YNFKEQ. Trimming took off 0 bases at V and 1 base at J, with 13 bases between the two ends. CDR3 protein: CASSQDKGPGSGNTIYF. CDR3 coding DNA: TGTGCCAGCAGCCAAGATAAGGGCCCAGGGTCTGGAAACACCATATATTTT.

At least ten counts were recorded for this clone. The CDR3 DNA reads TGTGCCAGCAGTGAATTTAGGGGCGGGAAAGAGACCCAGTACTTC. It encodes CASSEFRGGKETQYF. The V call is TRBV25-1, the J call TRBJ2-5, with D possibly TRBD2 on 6 matching bases. V lost 1 base to trimming and J lost 3 bases, with 12 bases between them. CDR3 length: 15 residues. Germline CDR1 is MGHDK and CDR2 is SYGVNS.

This clone was observed many times. V gene TRBV28 combines with J gene TRBJ1-1; unclear D gene. The germline V gene encodes CDR1 MDHEN and CDR2 SYDVKM. Trimming cost V 1 base and J 1 base, with 4 bases left between them. This CDR3 has 13 residues. DNA for the CDR3: TGTGCCAGCAGTTTATTAGAGAACACTGAAGCTTTCTTT. It is translated as CASSLLENTEAFF.

Many counts were recorded for this clone. The gene calls are TRBV6-1 and TRBJ2-5; D gene uncertain. The CDR3 length is 12 residues. Germline CDR1 MNHNS, CDR2 SASEGT. V was cut by 6 bases and J by 0 bases, with 5 bases left in between. CDR3 coding DNA: TGTGCCAGCAGAACGGACCAAGAGACCCAGTACTTC. This codes for CASRTDQETQYF.

This clone was detected ten times or more. CDR3 protein: CASSQYTGGLAVPETQYF. CDR3 DNA sequence: TGTGCCAGCAGCCAATATACGGGGGGGCTAGCGGTCCCAGAGACCCAGTACTTC. The genes are TRBV4-2 and TRBJ2-5; 8 nucleotides align to TRBD2. Trimming at V came to 2 bases and at J to 4 bases, leaving 15 bases not matched to a gene. The CDR3 loop spans 18 amino acids. CDR1 LGHNA and CDR2 YNFKEQ come from the germline V gene.

Many counts were recorded for this clone. The gene calls are TRBV4-2 and TRBJ1-2; perhaps TRBD1 as D (5 bases). Germline lookup yields CDR1 LGHNA and CDR2 YNFKEQ. Trimming removed 0 bases from V and 8 bases from J, with 13 bases in between. This CDR3 region has 14 residues. The CDR3 spells CASSQDARGVGYTF. DNA of the CDR3: TGTGCCAGCAGCCAAGATGCTCGGGGGGTCGGCTACACCTTC.

The table lists this clone with many counts. This CDR3 is CASRGLEEQFF. The CDR3 DNA sequence: TGCGCCAGCAGAGGACTCGAGGAGCAGTTCTTC. The chain recombines TRBV4-1 with TRBJ2-1, with D possibly matching TRBD2 (5 bases). Trimming shortened V by 6 bases and J by 10 bases, and 10 bases separated the two germline ends. CDR3 length: 11 amino acids. Germline assignment: CDR1 MGHRA and CDR2 YSYEKL.

The chain carries TRBV28 and TRBJ1-5; weak D call: TRBD1 (5 bases). This CDR3 region has 14 residues. Deletions cut 3 bases from V and 4 bases from J, with 10 bases between. Per the germline V gene, CDR1 is MDHEN and CDR2 is SYDVKM. As DNA, the CDR3 is TGTGCCAGCAGTTTGTCAGGGATAAATCAGCCCCAGCATTTT. Protein: CASSLSGINQPQHF. The complete variable domain, with remaining parts taken from reference TRBV28 and TRBJ1-5, reads DVKVTQSSRYLVKRTGEKVFLECVQDMDHENMFWYRQDPGLGLRLIYFSYDVKMKEKGDIPEGYSVSREKKERFSLILESASTNQTSMYLCASSLSGINQPQHFGDGTRLSIL.

In this sample, this clone turned up many times. This rearrangement joins TRBV6-5 to TRBJ2-5, with D maybe TRBD2 (6 bases). Germline V gene data show CDR1 as MNHEY and CDR2 as SVGAGI. This CDR3 is 13 amino acids long. The CDR3 DNA reads as TGTGCGACGAGGCAGGGAGGCCAAGAGACCCAGTACTTC. Its translation: CATRQGGQETQYF.

This chain joins TRBV6-1 and TRBJ2-5; tentative D call: TRBD2 (5 bases). Trimming pared 2 bases from V and 11 bases from J, leaving 15 bases between. CDR3 length equals 13 residues. Germline lookup yields CDR1 MNHNS and CDR2 SASEGT. The CDR3 sequence is CASSESGIPEQYF. The CDR3 bases are TGTGCCAGCAGTGAATCGGGGATCCCGGAGCAGTACTTC.

There are many counts of this clone. V gene TRBV9 combines with J gene TRBJ2-5; TRBD2 agrees at 10 bases. This CDR3 spans 15 amino acids. The V and J ends lost 3 bases and 5 bases, in that order; junction bases with no gene match: 7. In germline, CDR1 is SGDLS, CDR2 YYNGEE. The CDR3 sequence is CASSARLAGEETQYF. In DNA form, the CDR3 reads TGTGCCAGCAGCGCCAGACTAGCGGGTGAGGAGACCCAGTACTTC.

This clone was seen at least ten times. The V gene is TRBV7-3, the J gene TRBJ2-7; tentatively, D is TRBD1 (6 bases). Trimming took off 1 base at V and 5 bases at J, with 15 bases between the two ends. Germline assignment: CDR1 SGHTA and CDR2 FQGTGA. The CDR3 contains 15 residues. This CDR3 is CASSLMPGGIDEQYF. The CDR3 nucleotides are TGTGCCAGCAGCTTAATGCCTGGGGGCATCGACGAGCAGTACTTC.

The rearrangement uses TRBV7-6 and TRBJ2-1, with 11 bases matching TRBD1. After removal of 4 bases from V and 7 bases from J, the junction contained 3 bases not matched to a gene. Germline V gives CDR1 SGHVS, CDR2 FNYEAQ. This CDR3 contains 14 residues. The CDR3 nucleotides read TGTGCCAGCAGCTCGGGACAGGGGGTGAATGAGCAGTTCTTC. The encoded protein is CASSSGQGVNEQFF.

This clone has only a few counts. The chain links TRBV4-1 to TRBJ2-6; D may be TRBD2 (5 bases). V gave up 0 bases and J gave up 4 bases, with 10 bases separating them. The CDR3 loop spans 16 amino acids. Germline loops: CDR1 MGHRA, CDR2 YSYEKL. The CDR3 protein is CASSQELRRGANVLTF. The CDR3 DNA follows: TGCGCCAGCAGCCAAGAGTTGCGGAGGGGGGCCAACGTCCTGACTTTC.

This clone was detected ten times or more. This chain uses TRBV7-4 with TRBJ1-5, with 9 bases matching TRBD1. The CDR3 consists of 18 residues. From germline, CDR1 is SGHVT and CDR2 SQSDAQ. J gave up 3 bases and V 5 bases, and 14 bases lay outside the gene matches. The DNA for the CDR3 is TGTGCCAGCAGCGAGCCTGAGAAGGACAGGGGAATCAATCAGCCCCAGCATTTT. Translating gives CASSEPEKDRGINQPQHF.

The sample holds many counts of this clone. This rearrangement joins TRBV9 to TRBJ1-2; 7 bases map to TRBD1. The CDR3 sequence is 15 residues long. After removal of 0 bases from V and 4 bases from J, the junction contained 6 bases not matched to a gene. Germline CDR1 reads SGDLS; CDR2 reads YYNGEE. The CDR3 sequence is CASSVGQGLIYGYTF. For the CDR3, the DNA is TGTGCCAGCAGCGTAGGACAGGGCCTCATCTATGGCTACACCTTC.

This clone showed up many times. The chain is built from TRBV5-6 and TRBJ1-2, with 11 bases aligning to TRBD1. CDR1 and CDR2 from the germline V gene are SGHDT and YYEEEE. The CDR3 has 17 amino acids. Unmatched junction bases numbered 9, after V lost 4 bases and J lost 1 base. The CDR3 nucleotides are TGTGCCAGCAGCCGAGGGGACAGGGGGATCCTTAACTATGGCTACACCTTC. This sequence encodes CASSRGDRGILNYGYTF.

This clone was seen at least ten times. This rearrangement joins TRBV18 to TRBJ1-5; 9 bases are shared with TRBD1. This CDR3 region has 17 residues. V shed 5 bases, J shed 2 bases, and the junction held 10 bases outside the gene matches. Per the germline V gene, CDR1 is KGHSH and CDR2 is LQKENI. CDR3: CASSTDRGALGNQPQHF. The CDR3 nucleotides read TGTGCCAGCTCAACGGACAGGGGTGCTCTAGGCAATCAGCCCCAGCATTTT.